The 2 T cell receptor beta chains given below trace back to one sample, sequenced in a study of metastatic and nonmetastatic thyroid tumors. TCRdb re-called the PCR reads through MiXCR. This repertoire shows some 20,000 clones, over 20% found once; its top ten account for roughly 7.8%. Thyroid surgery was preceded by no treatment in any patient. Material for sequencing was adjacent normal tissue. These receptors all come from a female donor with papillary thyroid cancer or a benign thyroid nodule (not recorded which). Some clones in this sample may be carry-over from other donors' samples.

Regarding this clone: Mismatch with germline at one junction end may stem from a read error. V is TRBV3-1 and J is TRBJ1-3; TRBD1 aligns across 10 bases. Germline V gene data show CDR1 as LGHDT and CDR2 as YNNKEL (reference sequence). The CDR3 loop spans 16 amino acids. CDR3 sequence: CASSQRQGAAGNTVYF. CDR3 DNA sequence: TGTGCCAGCAGCCAAAGACAGGGGGCGGCTGGAAACACCGTATATTTT. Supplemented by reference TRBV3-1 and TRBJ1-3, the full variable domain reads DTAVSQTPKYLVTQMGNDKSIKCEQNLGHDTMYWYKQDSKKFLKIMFSYNNKELIINETVPNRFSPKSPDKAHLNLHINSLELGDSAVYFCASSQRQGAAGNTVYFGEGSWLTVV.

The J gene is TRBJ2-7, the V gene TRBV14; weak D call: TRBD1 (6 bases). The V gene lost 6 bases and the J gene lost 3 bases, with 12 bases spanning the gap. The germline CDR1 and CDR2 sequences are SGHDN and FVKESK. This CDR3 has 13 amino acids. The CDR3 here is CASRGRGGYEQYF. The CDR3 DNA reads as TGTGCCAGCAGAGGAAGAGGGGGCTACGAGCAGTACTTC.